What follows is one T cell receptor (beta chain) and its context. This sample is drawn from a study of PD-1 and CTLA-4 blockade in melanoma. Generated by immunoSEQ multiplex PCR, the TCRdb table keeps only in-frame clones and is missing some. The data hold about 32,000 clones, with about 87% observed a single time. The trim removed 10 bases at V and 4 bases at J, leaving 9 bases unmatched. CDR3 size: 13 residues. The germline CDR1 and CDR2 sequences are LNHDA and SQIVND (reference sequence). This clonotype was obtained from a human donor with melanoma. The chain joins TRBV19 to TRBJ1-1; 7 bases match TRBD1. The specimen comprised CD8+ T cells from peripheral blood, sampled from a patient given anti-PD-1 treatment. CDR3 nucleotides: TGTGCCACCACAAGACAGGGCGGCACTGAAGCTTTCTTT. Translating gives CATTRQGGTEAFF.